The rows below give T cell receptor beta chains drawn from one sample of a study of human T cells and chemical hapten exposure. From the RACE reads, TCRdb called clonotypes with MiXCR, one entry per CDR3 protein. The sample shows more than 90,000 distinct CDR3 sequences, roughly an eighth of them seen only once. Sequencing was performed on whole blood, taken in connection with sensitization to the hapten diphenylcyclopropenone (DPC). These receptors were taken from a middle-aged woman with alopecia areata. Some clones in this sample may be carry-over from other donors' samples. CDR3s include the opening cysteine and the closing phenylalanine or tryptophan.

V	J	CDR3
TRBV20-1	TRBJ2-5	CSARSDSQETQYF
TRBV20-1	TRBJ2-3	CSARPAGTGTLTDTQYF
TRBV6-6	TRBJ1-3	CASSLRDSGNTIYF
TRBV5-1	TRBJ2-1	CASSLSSGREYNEQFF
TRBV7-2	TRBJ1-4	CASSYFRGVTNEKLFF
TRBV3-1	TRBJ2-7	CASSQVGPIAGGNYEQYF
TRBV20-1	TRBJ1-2	CSADGQGGVRYTF
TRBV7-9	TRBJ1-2	CASSFQHGVGYTF
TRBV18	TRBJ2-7	CASSPGLAGNYEQYF
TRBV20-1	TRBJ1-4	CSARLGQGIINEKLFF
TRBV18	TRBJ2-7	CASSPRGYEQYF
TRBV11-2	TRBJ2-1	CASSSGQPIHNEQFF
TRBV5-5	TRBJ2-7	CASSLGLAGAYEQYF
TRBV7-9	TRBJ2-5	CASKTLDRSQETQYF
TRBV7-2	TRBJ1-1	CASSLMAYTEAFF
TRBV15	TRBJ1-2	CATSPNPGQGMGGYTF